The T cell receptor beta chain under discussion was sequenced for a study of Ad26.COV2.S vaccination and SARS-CoV-2 variants. Study overall: Doses of Ad26.COV2.S were injected into muscle once or twice, 56 days apart. Study-level results: Possibly, TCR breadth and depth analyses underestimated total T cell responses. It was reported that spike-specific CD8+ and CD4+ T cell responses were substantially broad after vaccination. Recipients of either vaccine or placebo displayed similar breadth of non-spike TCRs.

Stated treatment: approximately 18 received Ad26.COV2.S at low or high dose, single or two shots; a few received placebo; per-sample allocation not given. On day 63 after the first injection, vaccine and placebo recipients gave samples. Turning to this clone: Its antigen is still unknown.

TCRdb's table, derived via immunoSEQ multiplex PCR, lists solely in-frame clones and lacks some. Of about 440,000 clones listed, less than 95% were seen once; the top ten hold under 4.5%. The CDR3 is 16 residues long. The origin of this receptor is a person aged 18-65 years who received the Ad26.COV2.S COVID-19 vaccine or a placebo. Sequencing was performed on peripheral blood, taken in a trial of Ad26.COV2.S vaccine versus placebo. The chain combines TRBV7-5 with TRBJ2-1; the table's D call, TRBD1, was not checked against the DNA. TRBV7-5 is annotated as a pseudogene. The CDR3 DNA reads as TGTGCCAGAAGTAAAGCCGACAGGGTCGGGTACAATGAGCAGTTCTTC. Translated: CARSKADRVGYNEQFF.